One and the same sample provided the 25 T cell receptor beta chains below, sequenced in a study of T cell responses to AZD1222 COVID-19 vaccine. The data were produced by immunoSEQ multiplex PCR, yet TCRdb's version contains in-frame clones alone and is incomplete. The top ten clones hold almost 2.5% of a sample with about 110,000 clones, approximately 92% of them seen once. The input for sequencing was peripheral blood, taken 28 days after the second AZD1222 dose. Receptor source: an adult who received the AZD1222 COVID-19 vaccine.

The V call is TRBV2, the J call TRBJ1-4; D is ambiguous. Trimming removed 2 bases from V and 7 bases from J, with 5 bases in between. The CDR3 contains 12 residues. Germline loops: CDR1 SNHLY, CDR2 FYNNEI. The CDR3 protein is CASSERVEKLFF. CDR3 nucleotide sequence: TGTGCCAGCAGTGAAAGGGTTGAAAAACTGTTTTTT.

The chain is built from TRBV20-1 and TRBJ1-2; D is undetermined. The CDR3 is 10 amino acids. Between the trimmed V and J ends, which lost 6 bases and 5 bases, there was a span of 7 bases. Germline V gives CDR1 DFQATT, CDR2 SNEGSKA (reference sequence). The CDR3 DNA sequence: TGCAGTGCCTGGCGGTATGGCTACACCTTC. This sequence encodes CSAWRYGYTF.

The rearrangement links TRBV6-2 or TRBV6-3 to TRBJ1-5, with 12 bases that match TRBD1. There are 19 residues in the CDR3. Per germline, CDR1 MNHEY and CDR2 SVGEGT. V trimming: 4 bases; J trimming: 4 bases; junction bases outside the gene matches: 14. The CDR3 DNA sequence: TGTGCCAGCAGTTGGCCCCCCCGGGACAGGGGGCCGGGTAATCAGCCCCAGCATTTT. This translates into CASSWPPRDRGPGNQPQHF.

CDR3 DNA: TGTGCCAGCAGTGAACCTCCCCGCCCCACGAACACCGGGGAGCTGTTTTTT. Translating it yields CASSEPPRPTNTGELFF. The chain uses TRBV2 and TRBJ2-2; D ambiguous. V lost 2 bases and J 0 bases, leaving 13 bases between the germline ends. Germline V gene sequence: CDR1 SNHLY, CDR2 FYNNEI. The CDR3 length is 17 residues.

The genes are TRBV18 and TRBJ2-2; 10 bases agree with TRBD2. This CDR3 region has 16 residues. Germline V gives CDR1 KGHSH, CDR2 LQKENI. The V gene end was trimmed by 4 bases and the J gene end by 2 bases; junction bases not matched to a gene: 4. This chain's CDR3 is CASSLSSGGNTGELFF. The CDR3 DNA follows: TGTGCCAGCTCACTCTCTAGCGGGGGAAACACCGGGGAGCTGTTTTTT.

The rearrangement joins TRBV3-1 (or the pseudogene TRBV3-2) to TRBJ1-2; maybe TRBD1 (5 bases). The CDR3 covers 13 residues. CDR1 LGHDT and CDR2 YNNKEL come from the germline V gene (reference sequence). Trimming left V 3 bases short and J 3 bases short, with 8 bases between. The CDR3 loop is CASSQTVDYGYTF. The CDR3 coding sequence is TGTGCCAGCAGCCAGACAGTAGACTATGGCTACACCTTC.

The chain couples TRBV11-2 to TRBJ1-3; D gene unclear. The CDR3 consists of 14 residues. Looked up from germline, CDR1 is SGHAT and CDR2 is FQNNGV. The V gene lost 4 bases and the J gene lost 0 bases, with 7 bases spanning the gap. CDR3 sequence reads: CASSSDRSGNTIYF. In DNA form, the CDR3 reads TGTGCCAGCAGCTCCGACCGCTCTGGAAACACCATATATTTT.

In DNA form, the CDR3 reads TGTGCCAGCAGCTTAGTCCGGGAATCTCAACGCACAGATACGCAGTATTTT. Its protein is CASSLVRESQRTDTQYF. The genes are TRBV7-2 and TRBJ2-3, with D possibly matching TRBD2 (5 bases). The CDR3 covers 17 residues. Germline values: CDR1 SGHTA, CDR2 FQGNSA. V gave up 1 base and J gave up 1 base, with 15 bases separating them. Full variable domain (missing parts from reference TRBV7-2 and TRBJ2-3): GAGVSQSPSNKVTEKGKDVELRCDPISGHTALYWYRQSLGQGLEFLIYFQGNSAPDKSGLPSDRFSAERTGGSVSTLTIQRTQQEDSAVYLCASSLVRESQRTDTQYFGPGTRLTVL.

This clone has just one count. The chain uses TRBV7-2 and TRBJ2-7, with TRBD1 as a possible D gene (6 bases). There are 13 residues in the CDR3. Between the trimmed V and J ends, which lost 4 bases and 6 bases, there was a span of 13 bases. Germline CDR1 reads SGHTA; CDR2 reads FQGNSA. Here the CDR3 reads CASSSTQGSEQYF. The CDR3 DNA reads as TGTGCCAGCAGCTCGACACAGGGTTCCGAGCAGTACTTC.

This chain uses TRBV4-3 with TRBJ1-2; tentative D call: TRBD1 (6 bases). V lost 0 bases and J lost 6, with 14 bases in between. CDR1 and CDR2 from the germline V gene are LGHNA and YSLEER. This CDR3 spans 15 amino acids. This chain's CDR3 is CASSQDHQGGDGYTF. As DNA, the CDR3 is TGCGCCAGCAGCCAAGATCATCAAGGGGGGGATGGCTACACCTTC.

This clone was found a few times. The chain employs TRBV7-2 and TRBJ1-3, with TRBD1 matching over 7 bases. V was clipped by 3 bases and J by 0 bases; unmatched bases: 5. CDR1 and CDR2 from the germline V gene are SGHTA and FQGNSA. The CDR3 extends over 16 amino acids. CDR3 region: CASSFHRGNSGNTIYF. The CDR3 nucleotides are TGTGCCAGCAGCTTTCACAGGGGAAACTCTGGAAACACCATATATTTT.

The V gene is TRBV6-5, the J gene TRBJ1-3; D possibly corresponds to TRBD1 (6 bases). V was cut by 5 bases and J by 2 bases, with 10 bases left in between. The germline V gene has CDR1 MNHEY and CDR2 SVGAGI. The CDR3 contains 14 residues. CDR3 sequence (DNA): TGTGCCAGCAGTAGGGGGTTTACTGGAAACACCATATATTTT. Amino acid sequence: CASSRGFTGNTIYF.

The V gene is TRBV6-6, the J gene TRBJ2-2, with 10 bases lining up with TRBD2. This CDR3 has 16 residues. Germline CDR1 reads MNHNY; CDR2 reads SVGAGI (reference sequence). Trimming removed 2 bases from V and 6 bases from J; junction bases left unmatched: 6. DNA of the CDR3: TGTGCCAGCAGTTACGGGGAGCGGGGGGGCCCCGGGGAGCTGTTTTTT. Encoded protein: CASSYGERGGPGELFF.

The chain recombines TRBV29-1 with TRBJ1-5, with a tentative D call TRBD1 (5 bases). V was shortened by 4 bases and J by 3 bases, with 7 bases between the two germline ends. CDR1 is SQVTM, CDR2 ANQGSEA, per germline. The CDR3 is made up of 12 amino acids. CDR3 bases: TGCAGCGTTGGGGGGTCCAATCAGCCCCAGCATTTT. Its protein product is CSVGGSNQPQHF.

This clone has a single count. The chain recombines TRBV9 with TRBJ1-1; D not resolved. Trimming left V 0 bases short and J 10 bases short, with 7 bases between. Germline V gene lookup returns CDR1 SGDLS and CDR2 YYNGEE. CDR3 length: 11 residues. The CDR3 loop is CASSVVRGAFF. The CDR3 DNA reads TGTGCCAGCAGCGTAGTTCGGGGAGCTTTCTTT.

This chain joins TRBV4-2 and TRBJ2-2; TRBD2 is a possible D gene (6 bases). V was trimmed by 11 bases and J by 6 bases, leaving 31 bases between them. Per germline, CDR1 LGHNA and CDR2 YNFKEQ. The CDR3 consists of 18 residues. The CDR3 DNA sequence: TGTGCCCCTAAGTCTCGGTGCGGGGACCAAACACTGGCCGGGGAGCTGTTTTTT. Residues: CAPKSRCGDQTLAGELFF.

V gene TRBV7-9 combines with J gene TRBJ2-2; TRBD1 matches 10 bases. Per the germline V gene, CDR1 is SEHNR and CDR2 is FQNEAQ (reference sequence). The J segment lost 6 bases and the V segment lost 6 bases, leaving 7 bases of the junction unmatched. This CDR3 contains 15 residues. CDR3 in amino acids: CASRYPGQGSGELFF. The CDR3 nucleotides are TGTGCCAGCAGATATCCGGGACAGGGGTCCGGGGAGCTGTTTTTT.

V is TRBV29-1 and J is TRBJ1-2, with 8 nucleotides matching TRBD1. Per the germline V gene, CDR1 is SQVTM and CDR2 is ANQGSEA. This CDR3 contains 12 residues. V was pared by 8 bases and J by 4 bases, with 6 bases of the junction left unmatched. The CDR3 here is CSIGQGTYGYTF. For the CDR3, the DNA is TGCAGCATTGGACAGGGTACCTATGGCTACACCTTC.

A single count supports this clone. The rearrangement links TRBV7-9 to TRBJ2-2; either TRBD1 or TRBD2 may fit D (6 bases each). Trimming took 8 bases from V and 4 from J, leaving 20 bases between them. The CDR3 spans 16 residues. Per the germline V gene, CDR1 is SEHNR and CDR2 is FQNEAQ (reference sequence). CDR3 residues: CASSPFSGASTGELFF. The DNA of the CDR3 is TGTGCCAGCTCACCGTTTTCGGGGGCCTCCACCGGGGAGCTGTTTTTT.

This clone appeared once. The chain combines TRBV6-5 with TRBJ2-6; D unresolved. Per germline, CDR1 MNHEY and CDR2 SVGAGI. The CDR3 consists of 14 residues. The V end was cut by 5 bases, the J end by 0 bases, with 5 bases between. The CDR3 here is CASSRYSGANVLTF. CDR3 sequence (DNA): TGTGCCAGCAGTAGGTACTCTGGGGCCAACGTCCTGACTTTC.

The chain combines TRBV7-8 with TRBJ1-4; D is uncertain. The CDR3 runs 14 residues. CDR1 is SGHVS and CDR2 is FQNEAQ in the germline V gene. The germline V and J ends were trimmed by 5 bases and 0 bases, with 7 bases remaining between them. CDR3 loop: CASSPQATNEKLFF. CDR3 sequence (DNA): TGTGCCAGCAGCCCCCAGGCAACTAATGAAAAACTGTTTTTT.

CDR3 nucleotides: TGTGCCAGCAGAGTGCAGGCAAACACTGAAGCTTTCTTT. This codes for CASRVQANTEAFF. The chain links TRBV7-3 to TRBJ1-1, with unresolved D. Germline assignment: CDR1 SGHTA and CDR2 FQGTGA. The CDR3 totals 13 residues. The V gene lost 6 bases and the J gene lost 2 bases, with 10 bases spanning the gap.

The rearrangement joins TRBV5-4 to TRBJ1-1, with a weak D call TRBD1 (5 bases). Germline CDR1 is SGHNT and CDR2 is YYREEE (reference sequence). V gave up 4 bases and J gave up 0 bases, with 13 bases separating them. This CDR3 region has 15 residues. CDR3 sequence reads: CASSPRDRLNTEAFF. The CDR3 region has the DNA TGTGCCAGCAGCCCCAGGGACCGCCTGAACACTGAAGCTTTCTTT.

The genes are TRBV18 and TRBJ1-3, with D possibly TRBD1 on 6 matching bases. V lost 2 bases to trimming and J lost 8 bases, with 7 bases between them. This CDR3 has 12 amino acids. CDR1 and CDR2 (germline): KGHSH, LQKENI. The CDR3, as DNA: TGTGCCAGCTCACCAGGGGGCGACACCATATATTTT. Translated: CASSPGGDTIYF.

The chain is built from TRBV19 and TRBJ2-3; 8 bases align to TRBD1. Germline trimming cut 5 bases from V and 0 bases from J; bases unmatched to any gene: 7. Germline V CDR1 and CDR2: LNHDA, SQIVND (reference sequence). The CDR3 loop spans 16 amino acids. Here the CDR3 reads CASSVETGASTDTQYF. CDR3 DNA sequence: TGTGCCAGTAGTGTCGAGACAGGGGCTAGCACAGATACGCAGTATTTT.